The sequence of this TCR beta chain was determined in a study of control samples from healthy donors and cancer patients. Only in-frame clones appear in the TCRdb table, and some are missing; sequencing was by immunoSEQ multiplex PCR. The data hold some 120,000 clones, with 87% observed a single time. The CDR3 has 13 residues. V lost 2 bases to trimming and J lost 10 bases, with 9 bases between them. From germline, CDR1 is SGHDN and CDR2 FVKESK. The sequence derives from a man aged 25 to 40 in good health. The sample comprised blood. The chain employs TRBV14 and TRBJ1-6, with no clear D. The CDR3 nucleotides are TGTGCCAGCAGCCAAATTCGAGAATCACCCCTCCACTTT. This gives the protein CASSQIRESPLHF.